This T cell receptor beta chain was sequenced during a study of blood T cell repertoires in COVID-19. Authors' data handling: It was from reference gene primer amplification that nucleated cell counts were estimated. Here immunoSEQ multiplex PCR was the method, and the copy in TCRdb shows in-frame clones only, minus some. That table supplies the V and J calls and clone size; D and trimming were determined from the DNA. The profile covers tens of thousands of clones, with about 80% appearing a single time and 5.5% to 8% taken by the ten largest. With 0 bases clipped from V and 3 bases from J, the junction kept 8 bases outside the gene matches. The CDR3 runs to 16 residues. Germline V gene lookup returns CDR1 SGDLS and CDR2 YYNGEE.

V usage is TRBV9 and J usage is TRBJ2-7; the match to TRBD2 covers 8 bases. The clonotype originates from a man aged 25-45 years with COVID-19, enrolled during active disease. The sample taken for sequencing was peripheral blood. The DNA for the CDR3 is TGTGCCAGCAGCGTAGGGGTAGCGGGGACCCTCTACGAGCAGTACTTC. Translated, it gives CASSVGVAGTLYEQYF.